The rows below give T cell receptor beta chains drawn from one sample of a study of graft-versus-host responses after intestinal transplantation. These TCRs' antigens remain unknown. Here immunoSEQ multiplex PCR was the method, and the copy in TCRdb shows in-frame clones only, minus some. Among approximately 88,000 clones listed, 75% to 90% were seen once. The sample here was unstimulated CD4+ T cells sorted from spleen or lymph node cells, taken before intestinal transplant. These receptors came from a human donor who received an intestinal transplant. Both conserved end residues are part of each CDR3. The D gene is left open where the match is weak. Clone sizes are given selectively: once, few, many, or a class where the clone is expanded.

abundance: once; d_gene: NA; j_gene: TRBJ2-7; v_gene: TRBV15; CDR3aa: CATSAQRAGTVYEQYF; CDR3nt: TGTGCCACCAGCGCCCAGAGGGCGGGGACAGTCTACGAGCAGTACTTC
abundance: NA; d_gene: TRBD1; j_gene: TRBJ1-2; v_gene: TRBV5-4; CDR3aa: CASSLNRGPFYGYTF; CDR3nt: TGTGCCAGCAGCTTGAACAGGGGGCCTTTCTATGGCTACACCTTC
abundance: NA; d_gene: TRBD2; j_gene: TRBJ2-7; v_gene: TRBV11-2; CDR3aa: CASSSGGAPYKQYF; CDR3nt: TGTGCCAGCAGCTCCGGGGGGGCCCCCTACAAGCAGTACTTC
abundance: NA; d_gene: NA; j_gene: TRBJ2-5; v_gene: TRBV7-9; CDR3aa: CASSLVRVAQETQYF; CDR3nt: TGTGCCAGCAGCTTAGTCCGGGTTGCACAAGAGACCCAGTACTTC
abundance: NA; d_gene: NA; j_gene: TRBJ1-2; v_gene: TRBV6-1; CDR3aa: CASSLPAGNYGYTF; CDR3nt: TGTGCCAGCAGTTTGCCGGCAGGGAACTATGGCTACACCTTC
abundance: NA; d_gene: TRBD1; j_gene: TRBJ2-1; v_gene: TRBV7-2; CDR3aa: CASSPRAGTAYNEQFF; CDR3nt: TGTGCCAGCAGCCCACGAGCCGGGACAGCCTACAATGAGCAGTTCTTC
abundance: NA; d_gene: NA; j_gene: TRBJ2-7; v_gene: TRBV7-9; CDR3aa: CASSSIGQTYEQYF; CDR3nt: TGTGCCAGCAGCTCGATAGGACAGACCTACGAGCAGTACTTC
abundance: NA; d_gene: TRBD1; j_gene: TRBJ2-5; v_gene: TRBV5-6; CDR3aa: CASSFPRTGGRETQYF; CDR3nt: TGTGCCAGCAGCTTCCCCCGGACAGGGGGCAGGGAGACCCAGTACTTC
abundance: NA; d_gene: TRBD1; j_gene: TRBJ1-6; v_gene: TRBV4-1; CDR3aa: CASSHATGTGNSPLHF; CDR3nt: TGCGCCAGCAGCCATGCAACCGGGACAGGGAATTCACCCCTCCACTTT
abundance: NA; d_gene: NA; j_gene: TRBJ1-1; v_gene: TRBV5-1; CDR3aa: CASSLAGGMNTEAFF; CDR3nt: TGCGCCAGCAGCTTGGCCGGCGGAATGAACACTGAAGCTTTCTTT
abundance: NA; d_gene: NA; j_gene: TRBJ1-4; v_gene: TRBV5-6; CDR3aa: CASSLRGRGEKLFF; CDR3nt: TGTGCCAGCAGCTTGCGGGGTCGGGGTGAAAAACTGTTTTTT
abundance: NA; d_gene: TRBD2; j_gene: TRBJ2-1; v_gene: TRBV7-3; CDR3aa: CASSLTSGGSNEQFF; CDR3nt: TGTGCCAGCAGCCTAACTAGCGGGGGGAGTAATGAGCAGTTCTTC
abundance: NA; d_gene: NA; j_gene: TRBJ2-2; v_gene: TRBV2; CDR3aa: CASRLGRGNTGELFF; CDR3nt: TGTGCCAGCAGGTTGGGCCGGGGGAACACCGGGGAGCTGTTTTTT
abundance: NA; d_gene: TRBD1; j_gene: TRBJ1-6; v_gene: TRBV27; CDR3aa: CASRLTGPYNSPLHF; CDR3nt: TGTGCCAGCAGGCTGACAGGGCCCTATAATTCACCCCTCCACTTT
abundance: NA; d_gene: TRBD2; j_gene: TRBJ2-1; v_gene: TRBV2; CDR3aa: CASSALGLAGAGGQFF; CDR3nt: TGTGCCAGCAGTGCTCTGGGACTAGCGGGGGCCGGGGGGCAGTTCTTC
abundance: few; d_gene: NA; j_gene: TRBJ1-6; v_gene: TRBV6-5; CDR3aa: CASSTLRSPLHF; CDR3nt: TGTGCCAGCAGCACACTCAGGTCACCCCTCCACTTT
abundance: NA; d_gene: NA; j_gene: TRBJ2-1; v_gene: TRBV6-5; CDR3aa: CASSYRFPKGDEQFF; CDR3nt: TGTGCCAGCAGTTACCGGTTCCCCAAGGGGGATGAGCAGTTCTTC
abundance: NA; d_gene: NA; j_gene: TRBJ2-1; v_gene: TRBV6-1; CDR3aa: CASSEMGGNEQFF; CDR3nt: TGTGCCAGCAGTGAAATGGGGGGCAATGAGCAGTTCTTC
abundance: NA; d_gene: TRBD1; j_gene: TRBJ1-5; v_gene: TRBV6-1; CDR3aa: CASSGTGRNQPQHF; CDR3nt: TGTGCCAGCAGTGGGACAGGTCGCAATCAGCCCCAGCATTTT
abundance: once; d_gene: NA; j_gene: TRBJ1-5; v_gene: TRBV6-5; CDR3aa: CASRKGDANQPQHF; CDR3nt: TGTGCCAGCAGGAAGGGGGATGCCAATCAGCCCCAGCATTTT
abundance: NA; d_gene: TRBD1; j_gene: TRBJ2-7; v_gene: TRBV27; CDR3aa: CASSLRIEGGTGYEQYF; CDR3nt: TGTGCCAGCAGTTTAAGGATCGAGGGTGGGACAGGGTACGAGCAGTACTTC
abundance: NA; d_gene: NA; j_gene: TRBJ1-2; v_gene: TRBV19; CDR3aa: CASSTATGRGGYTF; CDR3nt: TGTGCCAGTAGTACGGCCACAGGGAGAGGTGGCTACACCTTC
abundance: NA; d_gene: NA; j_gene: TRBJ2-1; v_gene: TRBV5-1; CDR3aa: CASSFQGFSYNEQFF; CDR3nt: TGCGCCAGCAGCTTCCAGGGCTTTTCCTACAATGAGCAGTTCTTC
abundance: few; d_gene: TRBD1; j_gene: TRBJ2-3; v_gene: TRBV7-8; CDR3aa: CASSHDRGQVDTQYF; CDR3nt: TGTGCCAGCAGCCACGACAGGGGGCAAGTAGATACGCAGTATTTT
abundance: once; d_gene: NA; j_gene: TRBJ2-3; v_gene: TRBV2; CDR3aa: CASSPTRGLADTQYF; CDR3nt: TGTGCCAGCAGCCCGACTAGGGGTCTGGCAGATACGCAGTATTTT
abundance: NA; d_gene: TRBD1; j_gene: TRBJ2-7; v_gene: TRBV4-1; CDR3aa: CASSQSTGGNEQYF; CDR3nt: TGCGCCAGCAGCCAATCGACAGGGGGCAACGAGCAGTACTTC
abundance: NA; d_gene: TRBD1; j_gene: TRBJ1-2; v_gene: TRBV10-3; CDR3aa: CAISPDRDGYTF; CDR3nt: TGTGCCATCAGCCCCGACAGGGATGGCTACACCTTC
abundance: NA; d_gene: TRBD1; j_gene: TRBJ2-5; v_gene: TRBV6-5; CDR3aa: CASSYSTGWETQYF; CDR3nt: TGTGCCAGCAGTTACTCGACAGGGTGGGAGACCCAGTACTTC
abundance: NA; d_gene: TRBD1; j_gene: TRBJ1-5; v_gene: TRBV18; CDR3aa: CASSPTGDNQPQHF; CDR3nt: TGTGCCAGCTCCCCGACAGGGGACAATCAGCCCCAGCATTTT
abundance: NA; d_gene: NA; j_gene: TRBJ2-3; v_gene: TRBV7-3; CDR3aa: CASSSPGGGGTDTQYF; CDR3nt: TGTGCCAGCAGCTCGCCTGGGGGGGGCGGGACAGATACGCAGTATTTT
abundance: NA; d_gene: TRBD2; j_gene: TRBJ2-3; v_gene: TRBV5-1; CDR3aa: CASSPGLVADTQYF; CDR3nt: TGCGCCAGCAGCCCCGGACTAGTGGCAGATACGCAGTATTTT
abundance: NA; d_gene: TRBD1; j_gene: TRBJ1-1; v_gene: TRBV7-3; CDR3aa: CASSLDRDTEAFF; CDR3nt: TGTGCCAGCAGCTTGGACAGGGACACTGAAGCTTTCTTT
abundance: NA; d_gene: NA; j_gene: TRBJ1-6; v_gene: TRBV19; CDR3aa: CASSIPGSPLHF; CDR3nt: TGTGCCAGTAGTATACCGGGGAGCCCCCTCCACTTT
abundance: few; d_gene: NA; j_gene: TRBJ1-2; v_gene: TRBV5-4; CDR3aa: CASRSGQDFYGYTF; CDR3nt: TGTGCCAGCAGATCCGGGCAGGACTTCTATGGCTACACCTTC
abundance: once; d_gene: NA; j_gene: TRBJ2-7; v_gene: TRBV7-9; CDR3aa: CASSLAPRRLEQYF; CDR3nt: TGTGCCAGCAGCTTGGCTCCCCGTCGTCTCGAGCAGTACTTC
abundance: NA; d_gene: NA; j_gene: TRBJ1-5; v_gene: TRBV11-2; CDR3aa: CASSLDLPDSNQPQHF; CDR3nt: TGTGCCAGCAGCTTAGATCTTCCAGATAGCAATCAGCCCCAGCATTTT
abundance: once; d_gene: NA; j_gene: TRBJ2-4; v_gene: TRBV4-1; CDR3aa: CASSQAAGDIQYF; CDR3nt: TGCGCCAGCAGCCAAGCGGCCGGGGACATTCAGTACTTC